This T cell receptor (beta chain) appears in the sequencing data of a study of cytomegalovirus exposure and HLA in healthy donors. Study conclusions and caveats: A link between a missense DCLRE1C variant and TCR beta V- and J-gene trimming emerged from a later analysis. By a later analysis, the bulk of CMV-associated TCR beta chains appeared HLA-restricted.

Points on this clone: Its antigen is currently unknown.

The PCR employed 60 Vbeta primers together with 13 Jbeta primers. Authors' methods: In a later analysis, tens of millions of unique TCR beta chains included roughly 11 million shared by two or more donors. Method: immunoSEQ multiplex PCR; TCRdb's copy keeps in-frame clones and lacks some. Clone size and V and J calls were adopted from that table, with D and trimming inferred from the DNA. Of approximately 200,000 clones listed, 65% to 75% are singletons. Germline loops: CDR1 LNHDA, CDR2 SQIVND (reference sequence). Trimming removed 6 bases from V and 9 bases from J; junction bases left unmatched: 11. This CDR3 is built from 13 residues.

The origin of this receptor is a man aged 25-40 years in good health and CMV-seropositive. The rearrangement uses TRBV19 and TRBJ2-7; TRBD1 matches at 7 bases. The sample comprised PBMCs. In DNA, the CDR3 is TGTGCCAGTAGCCCAGGACTGTCAGGGGGGCAGTACTTC. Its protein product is CASSPGLSGGQYF. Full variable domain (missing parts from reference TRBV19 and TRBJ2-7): DGGITQSPKYLFRKEGQNVTLSCEQNLNHDAMYWYRQDPGQGLRLIYYSQIVNDFQKGDIAEGYSVSREKKESFPLTVTSAQKNPTAFYLCASSPGLSGGQYFGPGTRLTVT.